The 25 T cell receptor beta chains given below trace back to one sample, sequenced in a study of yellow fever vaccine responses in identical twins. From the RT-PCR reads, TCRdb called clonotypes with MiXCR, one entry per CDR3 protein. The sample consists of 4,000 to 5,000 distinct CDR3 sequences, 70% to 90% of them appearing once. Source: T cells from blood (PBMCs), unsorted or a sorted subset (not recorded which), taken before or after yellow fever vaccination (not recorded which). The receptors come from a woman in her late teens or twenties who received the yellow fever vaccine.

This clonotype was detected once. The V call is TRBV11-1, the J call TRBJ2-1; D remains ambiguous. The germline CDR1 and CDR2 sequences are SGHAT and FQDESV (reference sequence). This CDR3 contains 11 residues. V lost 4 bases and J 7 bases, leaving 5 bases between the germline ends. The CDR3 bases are TGTGCCAGCAGCTGGAATAATGAGCAGTTCTTC. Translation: CASSWNNEQFF.

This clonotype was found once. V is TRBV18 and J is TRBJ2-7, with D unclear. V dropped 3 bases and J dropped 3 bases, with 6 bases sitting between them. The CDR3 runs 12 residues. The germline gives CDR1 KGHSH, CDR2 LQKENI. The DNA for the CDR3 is TGTGCCAGCTCACCTTCGAACTACGAGCAGTACTTC. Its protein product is CASSPSNYEQYF.

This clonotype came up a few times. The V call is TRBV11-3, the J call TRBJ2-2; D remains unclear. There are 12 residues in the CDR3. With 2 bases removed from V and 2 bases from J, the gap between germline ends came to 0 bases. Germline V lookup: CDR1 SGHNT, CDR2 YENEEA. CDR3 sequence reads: CASSLNTGELFF. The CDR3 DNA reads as TGTGCCAGCAGCTTAAACACCGGGGAGCTGTTTTTT.

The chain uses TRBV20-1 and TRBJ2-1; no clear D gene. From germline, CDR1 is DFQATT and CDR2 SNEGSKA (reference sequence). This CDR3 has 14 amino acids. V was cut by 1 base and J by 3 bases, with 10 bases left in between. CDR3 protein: CSARGTPYYNEQFF. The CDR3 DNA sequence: TGCAGTGCTAGAGGGACCCCTTACTACAATGAGCAGTTCTTC.

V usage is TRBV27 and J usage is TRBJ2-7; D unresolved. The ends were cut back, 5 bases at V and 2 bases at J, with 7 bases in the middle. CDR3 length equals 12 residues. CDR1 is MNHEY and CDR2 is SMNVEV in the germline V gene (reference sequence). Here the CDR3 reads CASSPGTYEQYF. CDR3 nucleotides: TGTGCCAGCAGTCCGGGCACCTACGAGCAGTACTTC.

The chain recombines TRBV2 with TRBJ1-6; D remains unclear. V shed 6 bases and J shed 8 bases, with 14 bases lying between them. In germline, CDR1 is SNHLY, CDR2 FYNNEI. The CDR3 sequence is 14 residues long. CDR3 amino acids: CASRVFPEDSPLHF. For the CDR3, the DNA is TGTGCCAGCAGGGTTTTCCCAGAAGATTCACCCCTCCACTTT. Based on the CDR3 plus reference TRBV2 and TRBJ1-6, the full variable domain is EPEVTQTPSHQVTQMGQEVILRCVPISNHLYFYWYRQILGQKVEFLVSFYNNEISEKSEIFDDQFSVERPDGSNFTLKIRSTKLEDSAMYFCASRVFPEDSPLHFGNGTRLTVT.

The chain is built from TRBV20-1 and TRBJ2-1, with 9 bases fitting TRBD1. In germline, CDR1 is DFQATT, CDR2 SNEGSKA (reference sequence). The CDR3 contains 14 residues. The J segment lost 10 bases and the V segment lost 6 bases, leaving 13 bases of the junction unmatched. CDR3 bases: TGCAGTGCCGAGGGACAGGGAGATCCAGGCGAGCAGTTCTTC. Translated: CSAEGQGDPGEQFF.

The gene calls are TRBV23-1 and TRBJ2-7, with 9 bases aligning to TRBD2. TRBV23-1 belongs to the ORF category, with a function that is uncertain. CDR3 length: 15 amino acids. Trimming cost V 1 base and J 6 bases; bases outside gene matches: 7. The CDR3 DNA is TGCGCCAGCAGTCAATTTGTAGCGGGAGCTTTCGAGCAGTACTTC. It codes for CASSQFVAGAFEQYF.

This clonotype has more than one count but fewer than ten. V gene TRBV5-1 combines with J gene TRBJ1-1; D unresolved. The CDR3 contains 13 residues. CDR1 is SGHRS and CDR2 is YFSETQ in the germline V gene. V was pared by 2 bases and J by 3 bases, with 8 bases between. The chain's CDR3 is CASSFRADTEAFF. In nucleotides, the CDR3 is TGCGCCAGCAGCTTCAGAGCGGACACTGAAGCTTTCTTT.

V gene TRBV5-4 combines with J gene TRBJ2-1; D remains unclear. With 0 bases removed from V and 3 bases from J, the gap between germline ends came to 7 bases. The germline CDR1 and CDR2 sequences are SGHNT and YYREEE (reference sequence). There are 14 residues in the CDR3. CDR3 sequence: CASSLVGLYNEQFF. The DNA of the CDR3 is TGTGCCAGCAGCTTGGTGGGTCTCTACAATGAGCAGTTCTTC.

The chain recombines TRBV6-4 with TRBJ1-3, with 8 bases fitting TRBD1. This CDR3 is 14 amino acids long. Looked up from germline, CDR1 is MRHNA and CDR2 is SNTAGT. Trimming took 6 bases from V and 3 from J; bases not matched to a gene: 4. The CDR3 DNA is TGTGCCAGCAGCGACAGGGGCGGTGGAAACACCATATATTTT. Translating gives CASSDRGGGNTIYF.

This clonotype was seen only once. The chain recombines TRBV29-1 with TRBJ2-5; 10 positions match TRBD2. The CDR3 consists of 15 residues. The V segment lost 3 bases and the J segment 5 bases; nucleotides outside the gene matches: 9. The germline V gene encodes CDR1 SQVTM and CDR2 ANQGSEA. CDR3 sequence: CSVDRTSGQRETQYF. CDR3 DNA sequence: TGCAGCGTTGATCGGACTAGCGGACAACGGGAGACCCAGTACTTC.

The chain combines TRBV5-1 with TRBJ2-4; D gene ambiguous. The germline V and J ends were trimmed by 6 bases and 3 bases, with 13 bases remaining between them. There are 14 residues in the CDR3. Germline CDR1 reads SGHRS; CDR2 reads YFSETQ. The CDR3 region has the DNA TGCGCCAGCAACGCCGGACCTGGCAAAAACATTCAGTACTTC. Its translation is CASNAGPGKNIQYF.

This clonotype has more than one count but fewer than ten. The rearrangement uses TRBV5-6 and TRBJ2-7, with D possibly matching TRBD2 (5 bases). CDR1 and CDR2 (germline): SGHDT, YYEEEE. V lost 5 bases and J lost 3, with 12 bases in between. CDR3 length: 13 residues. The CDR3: CASREGKVYEQYF. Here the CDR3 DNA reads TGTGCCAGCAGAGAGGGTAAGGTCTACGAGCAGTACTTC.

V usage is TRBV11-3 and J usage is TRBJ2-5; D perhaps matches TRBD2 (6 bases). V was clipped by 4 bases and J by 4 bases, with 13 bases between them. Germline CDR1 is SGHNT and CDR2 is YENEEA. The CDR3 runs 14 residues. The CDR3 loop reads CASSWDSGPETQYF. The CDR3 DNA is TGTGCCAGCAGCTGGGACTCCGGTCCAGAGACCCAGTACTTC.

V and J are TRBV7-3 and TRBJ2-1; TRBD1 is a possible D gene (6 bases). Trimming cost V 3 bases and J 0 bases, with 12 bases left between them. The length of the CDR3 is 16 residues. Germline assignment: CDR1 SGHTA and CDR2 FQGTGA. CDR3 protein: CASSFGQPSSYNEQFF. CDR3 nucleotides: TGTGCCAGCAGCTTCGGACAGCCAAGCTCCTACAATGAGCAGTTCTTC.

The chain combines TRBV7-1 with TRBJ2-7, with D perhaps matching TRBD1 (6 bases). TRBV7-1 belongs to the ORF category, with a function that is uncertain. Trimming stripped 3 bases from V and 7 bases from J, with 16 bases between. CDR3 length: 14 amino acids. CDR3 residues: CASSSSARGKEQYF. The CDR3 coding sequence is TGTGCCAGCAGCTCTTCTGCGAGGGGGAAAGAGCAGTACTTC.

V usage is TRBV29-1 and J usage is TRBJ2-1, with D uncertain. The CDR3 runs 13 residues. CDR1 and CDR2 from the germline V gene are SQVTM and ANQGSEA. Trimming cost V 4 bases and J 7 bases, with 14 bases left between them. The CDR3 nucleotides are TGCAGCGTTGGGTCCGGTTGGGGAAATGAGCAGTTCTTC. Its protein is CSVGSGWGNEQFF.

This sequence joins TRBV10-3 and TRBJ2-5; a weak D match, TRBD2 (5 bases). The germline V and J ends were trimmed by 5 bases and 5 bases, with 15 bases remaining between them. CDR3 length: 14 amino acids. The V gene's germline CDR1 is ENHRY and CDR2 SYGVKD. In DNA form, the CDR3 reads TGTGCCATCAGTAACCGAGGGTTTACGGAGACCCAGTACTTC. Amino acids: CAISNRGFTETQYF.

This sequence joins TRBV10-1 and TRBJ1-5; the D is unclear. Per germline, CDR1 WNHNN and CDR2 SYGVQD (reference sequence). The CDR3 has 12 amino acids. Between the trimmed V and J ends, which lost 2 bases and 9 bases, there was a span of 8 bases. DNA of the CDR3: TGCGCCAGCAGTGAGCGACCCTGGCCCCAGCATTTT. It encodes CASSERPWPQHF.

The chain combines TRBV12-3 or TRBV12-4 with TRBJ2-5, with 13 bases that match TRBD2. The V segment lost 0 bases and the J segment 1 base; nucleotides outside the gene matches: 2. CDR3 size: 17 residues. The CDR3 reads CASSLATSGRPQETQYF. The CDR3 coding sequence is TGTGCCAGCAGTTTAGCGACTAGCGGGAGGCCCCAAGAGACCCAGTACTTC.

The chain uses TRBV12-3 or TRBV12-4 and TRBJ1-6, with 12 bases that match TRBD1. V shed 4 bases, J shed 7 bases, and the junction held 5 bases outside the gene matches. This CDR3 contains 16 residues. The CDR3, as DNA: TGTGCCAGCAGTTGGGGGACAGGGGGCTCCAATTCACCCCTCCACTTT. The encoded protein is CASSWGTGGSNSPLHF.

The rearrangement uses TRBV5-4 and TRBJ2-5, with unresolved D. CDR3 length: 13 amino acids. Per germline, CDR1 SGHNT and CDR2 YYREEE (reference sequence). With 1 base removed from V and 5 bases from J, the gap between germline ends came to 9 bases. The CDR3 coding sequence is TGTGCCAGCAGCTTGACACCAACGGAGACCCAGTACTTC. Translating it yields CASSLTPTETQYF.

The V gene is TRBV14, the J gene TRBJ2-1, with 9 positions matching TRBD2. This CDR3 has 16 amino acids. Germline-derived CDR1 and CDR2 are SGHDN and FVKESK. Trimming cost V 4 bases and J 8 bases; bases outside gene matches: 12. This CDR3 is CASSPLRTSDRDEQFF. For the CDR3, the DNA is TGTGCCAGCAGCCCATTGCGGACTAGCGATCGGGATGAGCAGTTCTTC. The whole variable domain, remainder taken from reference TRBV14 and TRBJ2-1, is EAGVTQFPSHSVIEKGQTVTLRCDPISGHDNLYWYRRVMGKEIKFLLHFVKESKQDESGMPNNRFLAERTGGTYSTLKVQPAELEDSGVYFCASSPLRTSDRDEQFFGPGTRLTVL.

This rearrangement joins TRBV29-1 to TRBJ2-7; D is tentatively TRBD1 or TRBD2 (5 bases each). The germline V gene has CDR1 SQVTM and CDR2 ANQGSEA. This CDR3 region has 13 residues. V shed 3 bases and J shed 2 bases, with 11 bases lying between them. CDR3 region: CSVDWDGTYEQYF. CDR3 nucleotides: TGCAGCGTTGATTGGGACGGAACCTACGAGCAGTACTTC.